The source of this T cell receptor (beta chain) is a study of blood T cell repertoires in COVID-19. In the authors' workflow: Estimates of nucleated cell counts were drawn from the amplification of reference gene primers. Profiled with immunoSEQ multiplex PCR; TCRdb holds only in-frame clones, not every one. V and J calls and clone size are copied from that table; D and trimming were computed from the DNA. Among about 95,000 clones, about four fifths were seen once, and the ten largest hold 4% to 5.5%. The CDR3 has 15 amino acids. J was trimmed by 7 bases and V by 2 bases; bases with no gene match: 9. Germline CDR1 GTSNPN, CDR2 SVGIG (reference sequence).

The origin of this receptor is an elderly man with COVID-19, enrolled during active disease. Sequencing used peripheral blood. This sequence joins TRBV30 and TRBJ1-2, with 11 nucleotides matching TRBD1. The CDR3 DNA reads TGTGCCTGGAGTCCCGCGCCTGGGACAGGGGGTGGCTACACCTTC. This sequence encodes CAWSPAPGTGGGYTF.